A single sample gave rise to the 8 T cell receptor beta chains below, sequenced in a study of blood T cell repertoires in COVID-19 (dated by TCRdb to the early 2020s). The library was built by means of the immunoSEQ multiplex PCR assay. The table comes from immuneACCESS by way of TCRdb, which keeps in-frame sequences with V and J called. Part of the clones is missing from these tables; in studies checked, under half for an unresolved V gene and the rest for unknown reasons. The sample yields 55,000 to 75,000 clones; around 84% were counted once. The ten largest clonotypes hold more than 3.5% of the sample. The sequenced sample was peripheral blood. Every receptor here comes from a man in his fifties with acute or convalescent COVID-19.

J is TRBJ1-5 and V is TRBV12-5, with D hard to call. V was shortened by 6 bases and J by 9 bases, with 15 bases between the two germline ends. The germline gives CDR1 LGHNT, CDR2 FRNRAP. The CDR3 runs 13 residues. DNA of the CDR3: TGTGCTAGTGGCCTTGCCGTTGGTAGGCCCCAGCATTTT. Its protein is CASGLAVGRPQHF.

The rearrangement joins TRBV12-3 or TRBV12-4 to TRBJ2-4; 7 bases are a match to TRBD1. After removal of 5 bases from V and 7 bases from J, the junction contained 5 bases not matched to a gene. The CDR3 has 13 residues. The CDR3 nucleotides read TGTGCCAGCAGTGGGACAGACCGGAACATTCAGTACTTC. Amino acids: CASSGTDRNIQYF.

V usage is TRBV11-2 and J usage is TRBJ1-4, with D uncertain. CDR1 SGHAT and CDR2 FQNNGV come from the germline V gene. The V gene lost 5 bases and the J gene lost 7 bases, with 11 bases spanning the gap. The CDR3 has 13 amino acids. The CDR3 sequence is CASSGRGSEKLFF. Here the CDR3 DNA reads TGTGCCAGCAGCGGCCGAGGGAGTGAAAAACTGTTTTTT.

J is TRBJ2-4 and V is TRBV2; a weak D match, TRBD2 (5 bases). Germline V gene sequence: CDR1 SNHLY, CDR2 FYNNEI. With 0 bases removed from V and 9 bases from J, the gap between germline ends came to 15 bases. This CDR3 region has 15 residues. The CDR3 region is CASSEADVAGGIQYF. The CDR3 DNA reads TGTGCCAGCAGTGAAGCGGATGTGGCGGGTGGCATTCAGTACTTC.

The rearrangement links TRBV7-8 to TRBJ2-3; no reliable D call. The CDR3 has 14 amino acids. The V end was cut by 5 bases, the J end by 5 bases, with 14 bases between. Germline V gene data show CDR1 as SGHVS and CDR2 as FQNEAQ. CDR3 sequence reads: CASSEQISRDTQYF. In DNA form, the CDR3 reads TGTGCCAGCAGCGAGCAAATTTCGAGAGATACGCAGTATTTT.

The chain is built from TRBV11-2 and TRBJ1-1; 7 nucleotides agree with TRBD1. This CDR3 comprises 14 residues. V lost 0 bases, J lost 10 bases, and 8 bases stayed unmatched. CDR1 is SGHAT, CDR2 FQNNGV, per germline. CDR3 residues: CASSLDDRAWGAFF. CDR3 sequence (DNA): TGTGCCAGCAGCTTAGATGACAGGGCCTGGGGAGCTTTCTTT.

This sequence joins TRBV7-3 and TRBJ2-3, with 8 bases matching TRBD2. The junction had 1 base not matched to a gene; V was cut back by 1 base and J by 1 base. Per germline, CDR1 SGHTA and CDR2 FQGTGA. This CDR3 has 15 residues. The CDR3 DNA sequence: TGTGCCAGCAGCTTAATAGCGGGGCGCACAGATACGCAGTATTTT. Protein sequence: CASSLIAGRTDTQYF.

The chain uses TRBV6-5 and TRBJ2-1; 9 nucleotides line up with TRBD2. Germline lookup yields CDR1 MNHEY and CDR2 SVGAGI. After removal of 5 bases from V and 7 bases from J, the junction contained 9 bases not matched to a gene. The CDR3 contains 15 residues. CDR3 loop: CASSLGTSSTNEQFF. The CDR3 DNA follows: TGTGCCAGCAGTCTTGGGACTAGCTCAACGAATGAGCAGTTCTTC.